The following is a T cell receptor (beta chain) sequence with its context. Its binding antigen is unknown. In the same sample, other DNA sequences code for this CDR3. Sample time point, as interpreted from the label and publication: baseline before first vaccination. Vaccinee samples were obtained from the UK trials COV001 and COV002, which included a single-blind randomized controlled phase 2/3 trial of AZD1222 (ChAdOx1 nCoV-19) in healthy adults. For TCRbeta chain sequencing, PBMC samples from trial participants were taken at day 0 and at day 28 after the second dose. The data are from a study of T cell responses to AZD1222 COVID-19 vaccine (dated by TCRdb to about 2021). About the investigation overall: TCR sequencing was performed for 230 to 250 trial participants, of whom 207 were given two doses of AZD1222 and approximately 26 were given two doses of MenACWY control vaccine. Enrollment into the trials was organized by age into subgroups of 18-55, 56-69 and 70-plus years, and those subgroups contained about 150, 27 and 61 TCR-sequenced participants, respectively.

Looking up the germline V gene (reference sequence) yields CDR1 LNHNV and CDR2 YYDKDF. Ends trimmed: V by 3 bases, J by 0 bases; bases unmatched to a gene: 1. The CDR3 numbers 16 residues from cysteine through phenylalanine. Of all the DNA, just the CDR3 is kept, 48 bases in frame from base 1. Results and caveats for the whole study, not just this receptor: Conclusions about previously exposed vaccinees are limited, since just six or seven AZD1222 recipients were seropositive for SARS-CoV-2 at baseline. Most participants were white British and females outnumbered males, and the authors suggested that clonal diversity may have been underestimated. The whole spike protein was spanned by vaccine-associated CD4 TCRs, and dominant responses were seen in regions 160-218 and 743-854. The 56-69-year group was small, and its depth increase did not reach significance, likely because of low power. Epitopes outside the regions mutated in the B.1.351 and B.1.1.7 variants were reportedly recognized by nearly half of the unique spike-specific TCRs. A significant rise in spike-specific TCR breadth and depth was observed after two AZD1222 doses relative to day 0 and relative to MenACWY recipients. Because no day 14 peak-response samples were available, the repertoires could be characterized only after the peak T cell response.

The CDR3 regions of human TCRbeta chains were subjected to immunosequencing. The source study handled its data this way. TCRs in the repertoires were matched against a reference library of SARS-CoV-2-specific TCRs that had been generated with the MIRA antigen-specificity platform. Breadth meant the fraction of unique TCRs that were SARS-CoV-2-associated, whereas depth meant the fraction of total T cells that were SARS-CoV-2-associated. Using the MIRA data, every spike-specific TCR was mapped to the spike region that the TCR reacted to and assigned to either a CD4 or a CD8 class. Log10-transformed breadth and depth values were compared by one-way ANOVA with Sidak's multiple comparisons tests. TCRdb took over this immuneACCESS table, retaining in-frame rearrangements with V and J assigned. Such tables are incomplete; in checked studies, under half of the missing clones stem from an unresolved V gene, and the remainder is unexplained. That table supplies the V and J calls and clone size; D and trimming were determined from the DNA. The table held for this sample gives around 140,000 clones. The top ten constitute around 2.2% of the sample.

The sequenced sample was peripheral blood. This clonotype was sampled from an adult in good health. The chain is made from TRBV15 and TRBJ1-3, and 11 junction bases match TRBD1. The DNA reads TGTGCCACCAGCAGGGACAGGGGGCCCTCTGGAAACACCATATATTTT. This gives the protein CATSRDRGPSGNTIYF.